Each of the 17 T cell receptor beta chains below was sequenced from the same sample in a study of blood T cell repertoires in COVID-19. Using immunoSEQ multiplex PCR, the repertoire was profiled, and TCRdb retains in-frame clones only, with some absent. The sample has fewer than 85,000 clones, 83% seen once. Sequencing was performed on peripheral blood. These receptors originate from a woman aged 55-69 years with acute or convalescent COVID-19.

The chain employs TRBV7-2 and TRBJ1-5, with D possibly TRBD1 on 5 matching bases. Germline V gene lookup returns CDR1 SGHTA and CDR2 FQGNSA. The CDR3 is 17 amino acids. V dropped 5 bases and J dropped 0 bases, with 17 bases sitting between them. The CDR3 nucleotides read TGTGCCAGCAGCCCGGGTCAGGGTCTACCTAGCAATCAGCCCCAGCATTTT. Encoded protein: CASSPGQGLPSNQPQHF.

The chain employs TRBV28 and TRBJ2-5, with TRBD1 as a possible D gene (6 bases). The CDR3 is made up of 15 amino acids. Germline V gene data show CDR1 as MDHEN and CDR2 as SYDVKM. V shed 5 bases and J shed 3 bases, with 16 bases lying between them. The CDR3 protein is CASSVPLQGKETQYF. The CDR3 bases are TGTGCCAGCAGTGTACCGCTCCAGGGGAAAGAGACCCAGTACTTC.

The chain combines TRBV7-9 with TRBJ2-7; D uncertain. Per germline, CDR1 SEHNR and CDR2 FQNEAQ (reference sequence). This CDR3 spans 12 amino acids. The V gene lost 2 bases and the J gene lost 3 bases, with 5 bases spanning the gap. This CDR3 is CASSLTGYEQYF. The CDR3 DNA follows: TGTGCCAGCAGCTTAACGGGCTACGAGCAGTACTTC.

The chain couples TRBV5-4 to TRBJ2-3; 13 bases fit TRBD2. With V trimmed by 3 bases and J by 4 bases, 5 bases remained unmatched. Germline CDR1 reads SGHNT; CDR2 reads YYREEE (reference sequence). This CDR3 has 16 residues. CDR3 in DNA: TGTGCCAGCAGCTCACGGACTAGCGGGGGCGCAGATACGCAGTATTTT. This sequence encodes CASSSRTSGGADTQYF.

The chain combines TRBV29-1 with TRBJ2-2, with TRBD2 identical over 10 bases. Germline-derived CDR1 and CDR2 are SQVTM and ANQGSEA. Losses at the gene ends were 7 bases for V and 4 bases for J; bases not matched to a gene: 9. The length of the CDR3 is 15 residues. The DNA for the CDR3 is TGCAGCGCTAACCTTCTAGCGGGAGTCACCGGGGAGCTGTTTTTT. As protein: CSANLLAGVTGELFF.

This clone has a handful of counts. The chain joins TRBV30 to TRBJ1-6; the match to TRBD1 covers 7 bases. The trim removed 7 bases at V and 8 bases at J, leaving 5 bases unmatched. CDR1 is GTSNPN and CDR2 is SVGIG in the germline V gene (reference sequence). The CDR3 extends over 12 amino acids. Written as DNA, the CDR3 is TGTGCCTCTCAGGGGGACGATTCACCCCTCCACTTT. Amino acids: CASQGDDSPLHF. The variable domain in full, with the rest retrieved from reference TRBV30 and TRBJ1-6, is SQTIHQWPATLVQPVGSPLSLECTVEGTSNPNLYWYRQAAGRGLQLLFYSVGIGQISSEVPQNLSASRPQDRQFILSSKKLLLSDSGFYLCASQGDDSPLHFGNGTRLTVT.

The chain employs TRBV5-1 and TRBJ2-1, with 7 bases that match TRBD1. Trimming removed 4 bases from V and 9 bases from J; junction bases left unmatched: 13. CDR1 SGHRS and CDR2 YFSETQ come from the germline V gene. The CDR3 extends over 15 amino acids. CDR3 sequence reads: CASSLRRDRMSEQFF. CDR3 nucleotide sequence: TGCGCCAGCAGCCTGCGACGGGACAGAATGTCTGAGCAGTTCTTC.

The V and J genes are TRBV19 and TRBJ1-2; 9 bases map to TRBD1. Trimming at V came to 2 bases and at J to 5 bases, leaving 15 bases not matched to a gene. In germline, CDR1 is LNHDA, CDR2 SQIVND (reference sequence). CDR3 size: 18 residues. CDR3 loop: CASSITRTGAGAGYGYTF. CDR3 coding DNA: TGTGCCAGTAGTATAACACGGACAGGGGCTGGGGCGGGATATGGCTACACCTTC.

J is TRBJ1-5 and V is TRBV6-5; D ambiguous. Trimming shortened V by 2 bases and J by 5 bases, and 7 bases separated the two germline ends. This CDR3 is 13 amino acids long. Germline CDR1 is MNHEY and CDR2 is SVGAGI. Here the CDR3 reads CASSYSEDQPQHF. Written as DNA, the CDR3 is TGTGCCAGCAGTTACAGTGAGGATCAGCCCCAGCATTTT.

This chain links TRBV24-1 with TRBJ1-2; D is perhaps TRBD1 (6 bases). CDR1 and CDR2 (germline): KGHDR, SFDVKD. Trimming left V 2 bases short and J 7 bases short, with 10 bases between. This CDR3 has 13 residues. CDR3 bases: TGTGCCACCAGTGATTCGGGGGGCCTTGGCTACACCTTC. Encoded protein: CATSDSGGLGYTF.

This chain joins TRBV3-1 (or the pseudogene TRBV3-2) and TRBJ1-5; TRBD1 matches at 8 bases. J lost 1 base, V lost 8 bases, and 7 bases had no gene match. Germline-derived CDR1 and CDR2 are LGHDT and YNNKEL (reference sequence). The CDR3 sequence is 15 residues long. CDR3 sequence: CASSSDRVSNQPQHF. The CDR3 DNA is TGTGCCAGCTCCTCGGACAGGGTGAGCAATCAGCCCCAGCATTTT.

The chain carries TRBV5-1 and TRBJ1-1; D unresolved. Germline CDR1 SGHRS, CDR2 YFSETQ. This CDR3 contains 14 residues. Trimming took off 0 bases at V and 4 bases at J, with 10 bases between the two ends. The CDR3 region is CASSLAGDATEAFF. As DNA, the CDR3 is TGCGCCAGCAGCTTGGCCGGGGATGCCACTGAAGCTTTCTTT.

The chain carries TRBV11-3 and TRBJ1-4; D remains ambiguous. Per germline, CDR1 SGHNT and CDR2 YENEEA. The CDR3 extends over 14 amino acids. V was trimmed by 5 bases and J by 2 bases, leaving 9 bases between them. The CDR3 is CASSRPRTNEKLFF. The CDR3 bases are TGTGCCAGCAGCCGTCCCAGGACTAATGAAAAACTGTTTTTT.

This clone was picked up one time. The chain recombines TRBV11-2 with TRBJ2-1, with D maybe TRBD2 (7 bases). The CDR3 loop spans 17 amino acids. Germline CDR1 reads SGHAT; CDR2 reads FQNNGV. The V end lost 4 bases, the J end lost 1 base, and 17 bases lay between the germline ends. The DNA of the CDR3 is TGTGCCAGCAGCTCCCTAGGAGGGAGGGGGTCCTACAATGAGCAGTTCTTC. This codes for CASSSLGGRGSYNEQFF.

Only a few counts were recorded for this clone. This chain uses TRBV18 with TRBJ1-2; 10 bases are shared with TRBD1. V shed 3 bases and J 1 base; nucleotides not matched to a gene: 5. CDR3 size: 16 residues. Germline CDR1 is KGHSH and CDR2 is LQKENI. In DNA, the CDR3 is TGTGCCAGCTCACCGGTCGGGACAGGGGTTAACTATGGCTACACCTTC. Protein product: CASSPVGTGVNYGYTF.

The rearrangement links TRBV5-1 to TRBJ2-5; 16 nucleotides align to TRBD2. The length of the CDR3 is 18 residues. With 0 bases clipped from V and 5 bases from J, the junction kept 7 bases outside the gene matches. CDR1 SGHRS and CDR2 YFSETQ come from the germline V gene. The chain's CDR3 is CASSLGGLAGGQLETQYF. The CDR3 DNA follows: TGCGCCAGCAGCTTGGGGGGACTAGCGGGAGGGCAATTGGAGACCCAGTACTTC.

This clone was picked up one time. This chain connects TRBV7-8 to TRBJ1-5; 9 nucleotides match TRBD1. The germline V gene has CDR1 SGHVS and CDR2 FQNEAQ. The CDR3 consists of 18 residues. The ends lost 5 bases at V and 0 bases at J; junction bases unmatched: 11. The DNA for the CDR3 is TGTGCCAGCAGCCTCCCGGGACAGGGACTTTATAGCAATCAGCCCCAGCATTTT. Translating it yields CASSLPGQGLYSNQPQHF.